Given below is one TCR beta chain in context. The data were taken from a study of blood T cell repertoires in COVID-19. Background on the study: Sample material is recorded as cDNA or gDNA derived from T cells, B-cell-depleted T cells, or PBMCs.

Measured with immunoSEQ multiplex PCR; TCRdb has only the in-frame clones, and not every one. The sample has more than 85,000 clones, around 87% seen once. V was clipped by 6 bases and J by 0 bases; unmatched bases: 9. The CDR3 spans 16 residues. Germline CDR1 is MNHEY and CDR2 is SMNVEV (reference sequence). The TCR was taken from a human donor in a cohort sampled during active COVID-19. This chain links TRBV27 with TRBJ1-1, with 8 bases aligning to TRBD1. The sequencing sample was made of peripheral blood. The CDR3, as DNA: TGTGCCAGCAGGGACAGGGTGATTGCCCTGAACACTGAAGCTTTCTTT. Translating it yields CASRDRVIALNTEAFF.